This T cell receptor beta chain was sequenced for a study of control samples from healthy donors and cancer patients. V gave up 0 bases and J gave up 7 bases; unmatched junction bases: 0. Germline CDR1 is SGHRS and CDR2 is YFSETQ. This CDR3 has 13 amino acids. Profiled with immunoSEQ multiplex PCR; TCRdb holds only in-frame clones, not every one. The repertoire holds approximately 90,000 clones, with about 81% as singletons. The TCR comes from a man aged 65 to 85 with lung cancer. The sequenced sample consisted of PBMCs. The rearrangement links TRBV5-1 to TRBJ1-5; 8 bases map to TRBD1. The CDR3: CASSLGDRQPQHF. The CDR3 region has the DNA TGCGCCAGCAGCTTGGGGGACAGGCAGCCCCAGCATTTT. The whole variable domain, filled in from reference TRBV5-1 and TRBJ1-5, reads KAGVTQTPRYLIKTRGQQVTLSCSPISGHRSVSWYQQTPGQGLQFLFEYFSETQRNKGNFPGRFSGRQFSNSRSEMNVSTLELGDSALYLCASSLGDRQPQHFGDGTRLSIL.